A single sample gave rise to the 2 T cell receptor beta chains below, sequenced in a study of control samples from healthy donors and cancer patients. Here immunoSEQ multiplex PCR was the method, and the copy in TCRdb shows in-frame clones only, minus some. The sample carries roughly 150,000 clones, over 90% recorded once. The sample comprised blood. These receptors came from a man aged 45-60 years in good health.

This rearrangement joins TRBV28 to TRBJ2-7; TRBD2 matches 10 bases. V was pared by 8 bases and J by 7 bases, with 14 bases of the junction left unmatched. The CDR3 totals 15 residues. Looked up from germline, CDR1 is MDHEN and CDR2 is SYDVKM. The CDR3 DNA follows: TGTGCCAGCGTCGGACTAGCGGATTATGTAGGAGAGCAGTACTTC. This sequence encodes CASVGLADYVGEQYF.

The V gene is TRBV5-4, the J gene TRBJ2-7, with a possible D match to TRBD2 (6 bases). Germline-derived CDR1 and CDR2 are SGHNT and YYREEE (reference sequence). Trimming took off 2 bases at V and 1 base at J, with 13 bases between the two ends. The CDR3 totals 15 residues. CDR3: CASSFLTGASYEQYF. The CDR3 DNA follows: TGTGCCAGCAGCTTTCTAACGGGAGCATCCTACGAGCAGTACTTC.